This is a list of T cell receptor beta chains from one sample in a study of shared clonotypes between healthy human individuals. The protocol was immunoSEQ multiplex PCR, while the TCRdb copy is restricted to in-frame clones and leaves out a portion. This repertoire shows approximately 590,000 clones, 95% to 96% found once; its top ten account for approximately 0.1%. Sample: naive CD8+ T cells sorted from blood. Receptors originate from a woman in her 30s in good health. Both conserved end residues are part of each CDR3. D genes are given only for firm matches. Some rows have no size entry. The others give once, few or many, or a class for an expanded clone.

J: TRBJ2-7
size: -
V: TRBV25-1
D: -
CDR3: CASSGSSEYYEQYF
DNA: TGTGCCAGCAGTGGAAGCTCAGAGTACTACGAGCAGTACTTC

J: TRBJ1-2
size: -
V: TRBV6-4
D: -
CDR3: CASSPGTEAWGISGYTF
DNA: TGTGCCAGCAGTCCCGGGACCGAAGCTTGGGGGATTAGTGGCTACACCTTC

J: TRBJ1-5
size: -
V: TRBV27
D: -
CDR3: CASSSNRALGSNQPQHF
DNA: TGTGCCAGCAGTTCGAACAGGGCACTTGGGAGCAATCAGCCCCAGCATTTT

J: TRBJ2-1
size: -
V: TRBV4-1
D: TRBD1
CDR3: CASSQENGRGSYNEQFF
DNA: TGCGCCAGCAGCCAAGAGAATGGCAGGGGGTCCTACAATGAGCAGTTCTTC

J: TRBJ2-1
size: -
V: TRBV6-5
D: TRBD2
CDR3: CASRPSGIPYNEQFF
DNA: TGTGCCAGCAGACCCAGCGGGATACCCTACAATGAGCAGTTCTTC

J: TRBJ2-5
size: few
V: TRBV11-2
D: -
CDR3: CASSLDGETQYF
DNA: TGTGCCAGCAGCTTAGATGGAGAGACCCAGTACTTC

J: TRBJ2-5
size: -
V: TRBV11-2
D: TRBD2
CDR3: CASSSIPSGSGETQYF
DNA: TGTGCCAGCAGCTCCATTCCTAGCGGTTCCGGAGAGACCCAGTACTTC

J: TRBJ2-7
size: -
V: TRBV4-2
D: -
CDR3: CASSQEIPSPYEQYF
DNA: TGTGCCAGCAGCCAAGAGATCCCTAGCCCCTACGAGCAGTACTTC

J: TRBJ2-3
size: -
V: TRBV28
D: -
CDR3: CASSLASGSTDTQYF
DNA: TGTGCCAGCAGTTTAGCCAGCGGCAGCACAGATACGCAGTATTTT

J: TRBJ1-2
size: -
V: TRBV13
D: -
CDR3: CASSLAGADGYTF
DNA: TGTGCCAGCAGCTTAGCAGGGGCGGATGGCTACACCTTC

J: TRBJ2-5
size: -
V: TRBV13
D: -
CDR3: CASSLGFKETQYF
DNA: TGTGCCAGCAGCCTGGGATTCAAAGAGACCCAGTACTTC

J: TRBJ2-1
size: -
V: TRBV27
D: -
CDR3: CASTIAASSYNEQFF
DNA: TGTGCCAGCACCATAGCGGCTAGCTCCTACAATGAGCAGTTCTTC

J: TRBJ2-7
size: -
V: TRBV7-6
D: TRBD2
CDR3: CASSLGTSGIHEQYF
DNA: TGTGCCAGCAGCCTCGGGACTAGCGGGATCCACGAGCAGTACTTC

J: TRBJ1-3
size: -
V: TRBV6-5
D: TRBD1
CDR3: CASSYPGQGNGNTIYF
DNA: TGTGCCAGCAGTTACCCGGGACAGGGGAACGGAAACACCATATATTTT

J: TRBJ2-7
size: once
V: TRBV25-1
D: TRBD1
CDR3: CASSPRGTGGQEQYF
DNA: TGTGCCAGCAGTCCCCGGGGGACAGGGGGTCAAGAGCAGTACTTC

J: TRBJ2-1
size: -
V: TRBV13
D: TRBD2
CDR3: CASSPWTSGGYNEQFF
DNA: TGTGCCAGCAGCCCCTGGACTAGCGGGGGCTACAATGAGCAGTTCTTC

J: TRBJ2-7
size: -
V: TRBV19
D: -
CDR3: CASSSGPHYEQYF
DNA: TGTGCCAGTAGTTCGGGACCTCACTACGAGCAGTACTTC

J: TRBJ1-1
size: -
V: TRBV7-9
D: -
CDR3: CASSRTGYTEAFF
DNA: TGTGCCAGCAGCCGAACAGGGTACACTGAAGCTTTCTTT

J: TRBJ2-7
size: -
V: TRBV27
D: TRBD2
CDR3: CATGLAYEQYF
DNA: TGTGCCACTGGACTAGCCTACGAGCAGTACTTC

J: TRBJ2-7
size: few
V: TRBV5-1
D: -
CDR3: CASSFGISYEQYF
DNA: TGCGCCAGCAGCTTCGGCATTTCCTACGAGCAGTACTTC

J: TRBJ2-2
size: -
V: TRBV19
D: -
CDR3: CASSTGANTGELFF
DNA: TGTGCCAGTAGCACCGGGGCGAACACCGGGGAGCTGTTTTTT

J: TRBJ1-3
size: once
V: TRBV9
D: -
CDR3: CASSTRGVNLGNTIYF
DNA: TGTGCCAGCAGCACGCGGGGTGTTAATCTTGGAAACACCATATATTTT

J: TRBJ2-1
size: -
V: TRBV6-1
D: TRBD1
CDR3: CASSEGDSYNEQFF
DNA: TGTGCCAGCAGTGAAGGGGACAGTTACAATGAGCAGTTCTTC

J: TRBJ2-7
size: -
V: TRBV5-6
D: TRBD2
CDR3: CASSFSGTSSYEQYF
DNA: TGTGCCAGCAGCTTTAGCGGGACAAGCTCCTACGAGCAGTACTTC

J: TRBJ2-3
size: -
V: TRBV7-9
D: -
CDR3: CASSFSGLSTDTQYF
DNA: TGTGCCAGCAGCTTCTCAGGGTTGAGCACAGATACGCAGTATTTT

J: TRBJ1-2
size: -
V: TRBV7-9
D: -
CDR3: CASSLGTGSDGYTF
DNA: TGTGCCAGCAGCTTAGGAACAGGGTCAGATGGCTACACCTTC